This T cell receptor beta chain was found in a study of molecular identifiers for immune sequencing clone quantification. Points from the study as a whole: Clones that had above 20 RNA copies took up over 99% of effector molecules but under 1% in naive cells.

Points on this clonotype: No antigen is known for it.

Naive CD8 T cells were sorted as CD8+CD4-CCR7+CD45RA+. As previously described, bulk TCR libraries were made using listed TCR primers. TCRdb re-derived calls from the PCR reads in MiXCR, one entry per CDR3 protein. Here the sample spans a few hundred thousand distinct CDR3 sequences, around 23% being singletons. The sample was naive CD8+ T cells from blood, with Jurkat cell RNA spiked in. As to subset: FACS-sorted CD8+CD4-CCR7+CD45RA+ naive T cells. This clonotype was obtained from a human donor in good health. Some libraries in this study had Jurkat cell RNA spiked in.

CDR3: CASSFSLQLQPNTGELFF. Here the CDR3 DNA reads TGTGCCAGCAGTTTTTCTCTTCAGCTTCAGCCGAACACCGGGGAGCTGTTTTTT. This rearrangement joins TRBV27 to TRBJ2-2; no firm D call. Trimming pared 3 bases from V and 0 bases from J, leaving 17 bases between. Per the germline V gene, CDR1 is MNHEY and CDR2 is SMNVEV (reference sequence). The CDR3 has 18 amino acids.